These 20 T cell receptor beta chains were all obtained from the same sample, sequenced in a study of shared clonotypes between healthy human individuals. CD8 cells regarded as naive lacked CD45RO, were positively chosen for CCR7, and omitted terminally differentiated effector memory CD45RA+ cells. The protocol was immunoSEQ multiplex PCR, while the TCRdb copy is restricted to in-frame clones and leaves out a portion. The data show 1.5 million to 2.5 million clones, with approximately 94% seen just once and 1% to 1.5% held by the top ten. Sequencing used naive CD8+ T cells sorted from blood. The receptors originated from a man between 18 and 35 years old in good health.

The chain employs TRBV9 and TRBJ2-1; 11 bases fit TRBD1. The V gene end was trimmed by 4 bases and the J gene end by 3 bases; junction bases not matched to a gene: 9. Germline lookup yields CDR1 SGDLS and CDR2 YYNGEE. The CDR3 is 17 residues long. CDR3 in DNA: TGTGCCAGCAGCCCCCACTCCGGGACAGGGGGCTACAATGAGCAGTTCTTC. Residues: CASSPHSGTGGYNEQFF. Full variable domain (rest looked up from reference TRBV9 and TRBJ2-1): DSGVTQTPKHLITATGQRVTLRCSPRSGDLSVYWYQQSLDQGLQFLIQYYNGEERAKGNILERFSAQQFPDLHSELNLSSLELGDSALYFCASSPHSGTGGYNEQFFGPGTRLTVL.

This chain connects TRBV19 to TRBJ2-7, with a tentative D call TRBD2 (6 bases). The CDR3 sequence is 14 residues long. Germline assignment: CDR1 LNHDA and CDR2 SQIVND (reference sequence). The V end was cut by 11 bases, the J end by 0 bases, with 17 bases between. The CDR3 bases are TGTGCCGGAGACCGGGACTCTGCCTCCTACGAGCAGTACTTC. It encodes CAGDRDSASYEQYF.

The V and J genes are TRBV5-1 and TRBJ2-7; tentative D call: TRBD1 (5 bases). From germline, CDR1 is SGHRS and CDR2 YFSETQ. V gave up 2 bases and J gave up 5 bases, with 14 bases separating them. The CDR3 contains 14 residues. CDR3 coding DNA: TGCGCCAGCAGCTTCCAGGGATCAGTGAACGAGCAGTACTTC. Protein product: CASSFQGSVNEQYF.

J is TRBJ2-1 and V is TRBV19, with D unclear. Germline CDR1 reads LNHDA; CDR2 reads SQIVND (reference sequence). Trimming took 5 bases from V and 10 from J, leaving 12 bases between them. The CDR3 is made up of 12 amino acids. The CDR3 protein is CASSFFSGEQFF. DNA of the CDR3: TGTGCCAGTAGTTTCTTCTCTGGCGAGCAGTTCTTC.

The chain joins TRBV2 to TRBJ2-3, with D maybe TRBD2 (5 bases). Germline CDR1 SNHLY, CDR2 FYNNEI. CDR3 length: 16 amino acids. V lost 4 bases, J lost 6 bases, and 20 bases lay in between. CDR3 nucleotide sequence: TGTGCCAGCAGTGGCGCTGAGGGCCCGCATGCCGATACGCAGTATTTT. Its protein is CASSGAEGPHADTQYF.

This sequence joins TRBV27 and TRBJ2-6; D is undetermined. The germline V and J ends were trimmed by 0 bases and 0 bases, with 6 bases remaining between them. The CDR3 is made up of 16 amino acids. The germline V gene encodes CDR1 MNHEY and CDR2 SMNVEV (reference sequence). The CDR3 DNA reads as TGTGCCAGCAGTTTATCGATCGCCTCTGGGGCCAACGTCCTGACTTTC. Translating it yields CASSLSIASGANVLTF.

The rearrangement links TRBV13 to TRBJ2-3; D possibly corresponds to TRBD2 (5 bases). The CDR3 loop spans 16 amino acids. The V gene's germline CDR1 is PRHDT and CDR2 FYEKMQ (reference sequence). The V and J ends lost 1 base and 0 bases respectively, with 11 bases between them. This chain's CDR3 is CASSLVGAASTDTQYF. The CDR3, as DNA: TGTGCCAGCAGCTTAGTGGGAGCGGCTAGCACAGATACGCAGTATTTT.

CDR3 sequence (DNA): TGTGCCACCAGCAGAATCCTGACCCCGGAGCAGTTCTTC. Amino acids: CATSRILTPEQFF. The chain is built from TRBV15 and TRBJ2-1; D is ambiguous. V was cut by 2 bases and J by 10 bases, with 12 bases left in between. This CDR3 region has 13 residues. Germline values: CDR1 LNHNV, CDR2 YYDKDF (reference sequence).

In DNA, the CDR3 is TGTGCCTGGAGTGAGCGGACTAGCGGTAATGAGCAGTTCTTC. Protein sequence: CAWSERTSGNEQFF. The J gene is TRBJ2-1, the V gene TRBV30; 10 nucleotides match TRBD2. The CDR3 length is 14 residues. Germline loops: CDR1 GTSNPN, CDR2 SVGIG (reference sequence). The trim removed 1 base at V and 7 bases at J, leaving 4 bases unmatched.

The chain uses TRBV13 and TRBJ2-5; 12 bases are a match to TRBD2. The V segment lost 4 bases and the J segment 1 base; nucleotides outside the gene matches: 7. Germline V lookup: CDR1 PRHDT, CDR2 FYEKMQ (reference sequence). This CDR3 is built from 17 residues. The CDR3 loop is CASSSYATSGGQETQYF. Here the CDR3 DNA reads TGTGCCAGCAGCTCCTACGCGACTAGCGGGGGCCAAGAGACCCAGTACTTC. The complete variable domain, with remaining parts taken from reference TRBV13 and TRBJ2-5, reads AAGVIQSPRHLIKEKRETATLKCYPIPRHDTVYWYQQGPGQDPQFLISFYEKMQSDKGSIPDRFSAQQFSDYHSELNMSSLELGDSALYFCASSSYATSGGQETQYFGPGTRLLVL.

This chain uses TRBV5-4 with TRBJ2-1; tentatively, D is TRBD1 (5 bases). CDR3 length: 14 amino acids. Germline CDR1 SGHNT, CDR2 YYREEE (reference sequence). Trimming shortened V by 1 base and J by 14 bases, and 19 bases separated the two germline ends. The CDR3 coding sequence is TGTGCCAGCAGCTTGTCAGGTTCCCAATTAGGGGAGTTCTTC. Translation gives CASSLSGSQLGEFF.

The J gene is TRBJ1-2, the V gene TRBV27; D gene ambiguous. Per germline, CDR1 MNHEY and CDR2 SMNVEV (reference sequence). The CDR3 consists of 17 residues. Trimming cost V 6 bases and J 3 bases, with 23 bases left between them. The CDR3 DNA reads TGTGCCAGCAGCGCCGACCCGTCACGATACACGTACTATGGCTACACCTTC. As protein: CASSADPSRYTYYGYTF.

The chain joins TRBV19 to TRBJ2-3; 7 positions agree with TRBD2. J was trimmed by 0 bases and V by 3 bases; bases with no gene match: 6. Germline V gene data show CDR1 as LNHDA and CDR2 as SQIVND (reference sequence). The CDR3 covers 16 residues. This CDR3 is CASSMFGGMSTDTQYF. The CDR3 region has the DNA TGTGCCAGTAGTATGTTCGGGGGGATGAGCACAGATACGCAGTATTTT.

Turning to this clone: Different DNA sequences within this sample yield the same CDR3. The CDR3 DNA sequence: TGTGCCAGTGGGGGCAATCAGCCCCAGCATTTT. Translated, it gives CASGGNQPQHF. V is TRBV28 and J is TRBJ1-5, with no clear D. With 9 bases removed from V and 2 bases from J, the gap between germline ends came to 5 bases. Germline V gene sequence: CDR1 MDHEN, CDR2 SYDVKM. This CDR3 spans 11 amino acids.

The chain links TRBV27 to TRBJ2-2; no definite D call. The CDR3 consists of 14 residues. Germline CDR1 reads MNHEY; CDR2 reads SMNVEV (reference sequence). Trimming removed 0 bases at V and 8 bases at J, with 10 bases between. The CDR3 sequence: CASSLSGVGGELFF. CDR3 bases: TGTGCCAGCAGTTTATCTGGGGTTGGTGGGGAGCTGTTTTTT.

V and J are TRBV30 and TRBJ2-7; D is unresolved. The CDR3 covers 13 residues. The ends were cut back, 5 bases at V and 0 bases at J, with 11 bases in the middle. Germline assignment: CDR1 GTSNPN and CDR2 SVGIG (reference sequence). CDR3 loop: CAWDLHSSYEQYF. CDR3 in DNA: TGTGCCTGGGACTTGCACAGCTCCTACGAGCAGTACTTC. Full variable domain (remainder filled in from reference TRBV30 and TRBJ2-7): SQTIHQWPATLVQPVGSPLSLECTVEGTSNPNLYWYRQAAGRGLQLLFYSVGIGQISSEVPQNLSASRPQDRQFILSSKKLLLSDSGFYLCAWDLHSSYEQYFGPGTRLTVT.

The chain has TRBV5-1 and TRBJ2-5; D gene uncertain. V was shortened by 3 bases and J by 2 bases, with 26 bases between the two germline ends. The CDR3 runs to 19 residues. Germline assignment: CDR1 SGHRS and CDR2 YFSETQ. The CDR3 DNA reads TGCGCCAGCAGCTCGCTTGGGGATACGGACGATTACCAACAAGAGACCCAGTACTTC. Translating it yields CASSSLGDTDDYQQETQYF.

Worth noting for this clone: Other DNA sequences from this sample encode an identical CDR3 as well. The chain combines TRBV11-3 with TRBJ2-5; no clear D. Deletions cut 0 bases from V and 3 bases from J, with 5 bases between. CDR3 size: 13 residues. CDR1 and CDR2 from the germline V gene are SGHNT and YENEEA. CDR3 nucleotide sequence: TGTGCCAGCAGCTTAGATGGGGAAGAGACCCAGTACTTC. Translation gives CASSLDGEETQYF. The whole variable domain, filled in from reference TRBV11-3 and TRBJ2-5, reads EAGVVQSPRYKIIEKKQPVAFWCNPISGHNTLYWYLQNLGQGPELLIRYENEEAVDDSQLPKDRFSAERLKGVDSTLKIQPAELGDSAVYLCASSLDGEETQYFGPGTRLLVL.

The chain couples TRBV27 to TRBJ2-6, with D uncertain. Germline CDR1 MNHEY, CDR2 SMNVEV (reference sequence). This CDR3 has 13 amino acids. Between the trimmed V and J ends, which lost 6 bases and 6 bases, there was a span of 9 bases. The chain's CDR3 is CASSLLSANVLTF. In DNA, the CDR3 is TGTGCCAGCAGCCTTCTTTCGGCCAACGTCCTGACTTTC.

V gene TRBV2 combines with J gene TRBJ2-7, with 7 bases matching TRBD2. The J segment lost 4 bases and the V segment lost 0 bases, leaving 9 bases of the junction unmatched. The CDR3 totals 16 residues. Germline values: CDR1 SNHLY, CDR2 FYNNEI. For the CDR3, the DNA is TGTGCCAGCAGTGAAGCGGGGCTAGCGGTTACATACGAGCAGTACTTC. Its protein product is CASSEAGLAVTYEQYF.